This record looks at one T cell receptor (beta chain) sequence and its context. Generated by immunoSEQ multiplex PCR, the TCRdb table keeps only in-frame clones and is missing some. Counted here are 20,000 or so clones, roughly 90% occurring once; the ten biggest clones make up 6%. The CDR3 has 17 amino acids. The junction had 14 bases not matched to a gene; V was cut back by 5 bases and J by 6 bases. Germline V gives CDR1 SEHNR, CDR2 FQNEAQ (reference sequence). The sample originates from a study of blood T cell repertoires in COVID-19. Study as a whole: The cDNA or gDNA used as material had been derived from T cells, B-cell-depleted T cells, or PBMCs.

This sequence was found in a human donor in a cohort sampled during active COVID-19. The sample taken for sequencing was peripheral blood. This chain uses TRBV7-9 with TRBJ2-1; TRBD2 agrees at 9 bases. The CDR3 DNA is TGTGCCAGCAGCCCGGGGGTCGGGACTAGCCCCTCCAATGAGCAGTTCTTC. Encoded protein: CASSPGVGTSPSNEQFF.